This T cell receptor (beta chain) was identified during a study of blood T cell repertoires in COVID-19. Of note for this clone: The identical CDR3 is also encoded by other nucleotide sequences in the sample.

Assay used: immunoSEQ multiplex PCR; TCRdb lists only in-frame clones, some missing. The table records 150,000 to 200,000 clones, about 90% of them present only once. CDR3 size: 13 residues. The V end lost 1 base, the J end lost 1 base, and 4 bases lay between the germline ends. CDR1 and CDR2 from the germline V gene are LGHDT and YNNKEL (reference sequence). This chain connects TRBV3-1 (or the pseudogene TRBV3-2) to TRBJ1-1; D is uncertain. Sequenced: PBMCs or T cells enriched from blood (not recorded which). The sequence was collected from a woman between 18 and 29 years old who had recovered from COVID-19. This CDR3 is CASSQGPNTEAFF. The CDR3 bases are TGTGCCAGCAGCCAAGGGCCGAACACTGAAGCTTTCTTT.